Listed here are 20 T cell receptor beta chains from one sample, sequenced in a study of T cell responses to AZD1222 COVID-19 vaccine. Clones were read by immunoSEQ multiplex PCR, and TCRdb kept only the in-frame ones, dropping some. The sample records around 150,000 clones, more than 75% being singletons. This specimen consisted of peripheral blood, obtained 28 days after the second AZD1222 dose. The receptors were sampled from an adult who received the AZD1222 COVID-19 vaccine.

This clone has a single count. The chain employs TRBV11-2 and TRBJ1-2, with 7 bases matching TRBD1. Losses at the gene ends were 4 bases for V and 2 bases for J; bases not matched to a gene: 4. This CDR3 has 14 residues. Germline V gene data show CDR1 as SGHAT and CDR2 as FQNNGV. CDR3 loop: CASSSGQPNYGYTF. CDR3 DNA sequence: TGTGCCAGCAGCTCGGGACAGCCAAACTATGGCTACACCTTC.

This chain links TRBV5-4 with TRBJ2-3, with 14 bases fitting TRBD2. CDR1 is SGHNT and CDR2 is YYREEE in the germline V gene (reference sequence). V was clipped by 4 bases and J by 7 bases; unmatched bases: 8. The CDR3 has 16 residues. The CDR3 DNA reads as TGTGCCAGCAGCCCAGGGACTAGCGGGAGCTCTAATACGCAGTATTTT. Its translation is CASSPGTSGSSNTQYF.

This chain's CDR3 is CASSLQGLEQYF. CDR3 nucleotides: TGTGCCAGCAGTCTACAGGGTCTCGAGCAGTACTTC. V is TRBV6-5 and J is TRBJ2-7; D is possibly TRBD1 (6 bases). Germline values: CDR1 MNHEY, CDR2 SVGAGI. This CDR3 is 12 amino acids long. The V end was cut by 5 bases, the J end by 6 bases, with 11 bases between.

The chain employs TRBV5-4 and TRBJ1-1, with 8 bases identical to TRBD1. J lost 2 bases, V lost 4 bases, and 10 bases had no gene match. Germline values: CDR1 SGHNT, CDR2 YYREEE (reference sequence). The CDR3 loop spans 16 amino acids. CDR3 residues: CASSRGQGGRNTEAFF. CDR3 nucleotides: TGTGCCAGCAGCAGAGGACAGGGAGGGAGAAACACTGAAGCTTTCTTT.

The rearrangement links TRBV6-5 to TRBJ1-1, with TRBD1 matching over 7 bases. The CDR3 runs to 14 residues. CDR1 MNHEY and CDR2 SVGAGI come from the germline V gene. V shed 6 bases, J shed 1 base, and the junction held 5 bases outside the gene matches. CDR3 amino acids: CASSNSGGNTEAFF. The CDR3 DNA reads as TGTGCCAGCAGCAACTCAGGGGGGAACACTGAAGCTTTCTTT.

V usage is TRBV30 and J usage is TRBJ1-1; D not certain. Trimming cost V 6 bases and J 5 bases, with 13 bases left between them. Germline assignment: CDR1 GTSNPN and CDR2 SVGIG (reference sequence). This CDR3 comprises 12 residues. CDR3 in DNA: TGTGCCTGCGAGGTCCGGAGGACTGAAGCTTTCTTT. Its translation: CACEVRRTEAFF.

This rearrangement joins TRBV6-5 to TRBJ2-1; tentative D call: TRBD2 (6 bases). The CDR3 is 16 residues long. From germline, CDR1 is MNHEY and CDR2 SVGAGI. The V end was cut by 2 bases, the J end by 10 bases, with 21 bases between. CDR3 in amino acids: CASSYTDSGSTGEQFF. The DNA for the CDR3 is TGTGCCAGCAGTTACACCGATAGCGGCTCAACGGGGGAGCAGTTCTTC.

In this sample, this clone turned up a few times. This chain links TRBV5-1 with TRBJ2-2, with TRBD1 matching 10 bases. V trimming: 0 bases; J trimming: 3 bases; junction bases outside the gene matches: 5. The CDR3 contains 17 residues. The germline V gene encodes CDR1 SGHRS and CDR2 YFSETQ. The DNA of the CDR3 is TGCGCCAGCAGCTTGGGGCCCGGGACAGGGGACACCGGGGAGCTGTTTTTT. Amino acid sequence: CASSLGPGTGDTGELFF.

The V gene is TRBV2, the J gene TRBJ2-1; D remains ambiguous. The CDR3 has 15 residues. The germline V gene has CDR1 SNHLY and CDR2 FYNNEI. Trimming took 1 base from V and 6 from J, leaving 13 bases between them. The CDR3 spells CASSEDLNRFNEQFF. For the CDR3, the DNA is TGTGCCAGCAGTGAAGACCTGAATCGTTTCAATGAGCAGTTCTTC.

The chain joins TRBV11-3 to TRBJ2-1, with 8 bases lining up with TRBD2. Germline assignment: CDR1 SGHNT and CDR2 YENEEA. Trimming cost V 5 bases and J 9 bases; bases outside gene matches: 12. CDR3 length: 15 residues. CDR3 loop: CASSPGLVSDGEQFF. The CDR3 DNA reads TGTGCCAGCAGCCCGGGACTAGTTAGTGACGGTGAGCAGTTCTTC.

In nucleotides, the CDR3 is TGTGCCAGCACCGGGACAGCCAAAGAGACCCAGTACTTC. This sequence encodes CASTGTAKETQYF. The J gene is TRBJ2-5, the V gene TRBV19; 7 bases fit TRBD1. The germline CDR1 and CDR2 sequences are LNHDA and SQIVND (reference sequence). The CDR3 runs to 13 residues. V shed 9 bases and J 3 bases; nucleotides not matched to a gene: 7. Filled out from reference TRBV19 and TRBJ2-5, the complete variable domain reads DGGITQSPKYLFRKEGQNVTLSCEQNLNHDAMYWYRQDPGQGLRLIYYSQIVNDFQKGDIAEGYSVSREKKESFPLTVTSAQKNPTAFYLCASTGTAKETQYFGPGTRLLVL.

This rearrangement joins TRBV12-3 or TRBV12-4 to TRBJ1-4; D perhaps matches TRBD1 (6 bases). Deletions cut 7 bases from V and 4 bases from J, with 10 bases between. The CDR3 totals 13 residues. The CDR3 region is CASKGGSNEKLFF. In nucleotides, the CDR3 is TGTGCCAGCAAGGGGGGGAGTAATGAAAAACTGTTTTTT.

The chain is built from TRBV4-2 and TRBJ2-1, with D possibly matching TRBD1 (6 bases). Germline V CDR1 and CDR2: LGHNA, YNFKEQ. Between the trimmed V and J ends, which lost 0 bases and 2 bases, there was a span of 11 bases. CDR3 size: 16 residues. Written as DNA, the CDR3 is TGTGCCAGCAGCCAAGATAACGGGACACCCTACAATGAGCAGTTCTTC. This encodes CASSQDNGTPYNEQFF.

The V gene is TRBV6-4, the J gene TRBJ1-1, with 7 bases aligning to TRBD1. The CDR3 contains 12 residues. Per germline, CDR1 MRHNA and CDR2 SNTAGT. Losses at the gene ends were 0 bases for V and 8 bases for J; bases not matched to a gene: 0. Here the CDR3 reads CASSDSGGEAFF. CDR3 sequence (DNA): TGTGCCAGCAGTGACTCAGGGGGCGAAGCTTTCTTT.

This clone was seen a single time. V usage is TRBV6-6 and J usage is TRBJ2-3; 7 bases line up with TRBD1. V dropped 5 bases and J dropped 0; count of bases not matched to a gene: 5. The CDR3 totals 15 residues. The germline V gene encodes CDR1 MNHNY and CDR2 SVGAGI (reference sequence). CDR3 protein: CASSPGTASTDTQYF. CDR3 DNA: TGTGCCAGCAGTCCCGGGACAGCTAGCACAGATACGCAGTATTTT.

This rearrangement joins TRBV5-4 to TRBJ1-1; 7 bases fit TRBD1. This CDR3 is 13 amino acids long. V lost 4 bases, J lost 7 bases, and 7 bases stayed unmatched. Germline V gene sequence: CDR1 SGHNT, CDR2 YYREEE (reference sequence). The CDR3 here is CASSRQGYFEAFF. The CDR3 DNA sequence: TGTGCCAGCAGCCGACAGGGATACTTTGAAGCTTTCTTT.

The chain is built from TRBV21-1 and TRBJ2-7; TRBD1 is the table's D call and was not checked against the DNA. TRBV21-1 is noted as a pseudogene. The CDR3 runs 19 residues. The CDR3 spells CASSKDPFILDSVSHEQYF. The CDR3 DNA is TGTGCCAGCAGCAAGGACCCCTTTATCCTGGACAGCGTTTCCCACGAGCAGTACTTC.

The rearrangement joins TRBV7-3 to TRBJ2-5; no reliable D call. V lost 2 bases and J 5 bases, leaving 9 bases between the germline ends. The germline gives CDR1 SGHTA, CDR2 FQGTGA. The CDR3 spans 13 residues. CDR3 residues: CASSLLGMETQYF. CDR3 nucleotides: TGTGCCAGCAGCTTATTAGGGATGGAGACCCAGTACTTC.

The chain couples TRBV19 to TRBJ1-5; 7 positions agree with TRBD1. From germline, CDR1 is LNHDA and CDR2 SQIVND (reference sequence). The length of the CDR3 is 14 residues. With V trimmed by 4 bases and J by 4 bases, 4 bases remained unmatched. The CDR3 protein is CASSTTQGNQPQHF. The CDR3 DNA reads TGTGCCAGTAGTACGACACAGGGGAATCAGCCCCAGCATTTT.

This clone has just a few counts. This sequence joins TRBV7-2 and TRBJ1-6; D is unresolved. The CDR3 runs to 13 residues. V was cut by 4 bases and J by 10 bases, with 11 bases left in between. CDR1 is SGHTA, CDR2 FQGNSA, per germline. CDR3 coding DNA: TGTGCCAGCAGCTATCCGGGTTTCTCACCCCTCCACTTT. It is translated as CASSYPGFSPLHF.